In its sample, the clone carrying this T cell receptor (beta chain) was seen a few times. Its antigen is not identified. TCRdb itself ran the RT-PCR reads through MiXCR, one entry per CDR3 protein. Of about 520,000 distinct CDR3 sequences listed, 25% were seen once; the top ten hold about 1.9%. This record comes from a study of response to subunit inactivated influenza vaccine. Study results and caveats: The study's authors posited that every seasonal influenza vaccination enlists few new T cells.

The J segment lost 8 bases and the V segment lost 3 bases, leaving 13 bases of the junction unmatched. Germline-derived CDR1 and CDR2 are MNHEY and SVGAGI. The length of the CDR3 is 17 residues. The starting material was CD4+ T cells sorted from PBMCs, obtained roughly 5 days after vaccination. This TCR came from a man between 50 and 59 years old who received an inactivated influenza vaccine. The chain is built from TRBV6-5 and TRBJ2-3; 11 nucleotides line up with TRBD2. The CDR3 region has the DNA TGTGCCAGCAGTTATCGTAAATATAGCGGGGGGGCCGGTACGCAGTATTTT. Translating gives CASSYRKYSGGAGTQYF.